This T cell receptor (beta chain) was sequenced during a study of cytomegalovirus exposure and HLA in healthy donors. Study summary: One earlier analysis, a look at 200 million or so T cells, found some 110 million unique TCR beta sequences. Study-wide findings and caveats: The authors listed 150 to 200 TCR beta chains as cytomegalovirus-associated. Within an earlier analysis, most TCR beta V segments proved productive either about 90% or about 30% of the time.

This clone came up once. The antigen is not known. The J segment lost 5 bases and the V segment lost 4 bases, leaving 9 bases of the junction unmatched. CDR1 MGHRA and CDR2 YSYEKL come from the germline V gene. The CDR3 is 17 residues long. PCR was performed using 60 Vbeta and 13 Jbeta primers. Source study methods: As a later analysis found, there were tens of millions of unique TCR beta chains, of which roughly 11 million were shared. Assay used: immunoSEQ multiplex PCR; TCRdb lists only in-frame clones, some missing. For V, J and clone size, that table is used; D and trimming come from the DNA. Of 200,000 to 250,000 clones listed, 70% to 80% were seen once; the top ten hold 2.5% to 3.5%.

The receptor was derived from a woman aged 30 to 39 in good health and CMV-seronegative. The sample taken for sequencing was PBMCs. The J gene is TRBJ2-1, the V gene TRBV4-1, with 12 bases that match TRBD2. CDR3 region: CASSRQSGTSGHNEQFF. CDR3 nucleotides: TGCGCCAGCAGCCGCCAATCCGGGACTAGCGGGCACAATGAGCAGTTCTTC.